This T cell receptor (beta chain) was recorded in a study of tumor-infiltrating lymphocytes in primary liver carcinoma. Study-level points and caveats: Less overlap was seen in tumor-adjacent and tumor-blood pairs than in tumor region pairs.

This CDR3 region has 13 residues. Per germline, CDR1 MNHEY and CDR2 SVGEGT. Researchers generated TCR beta cDNA from roughly 520 ng of total RNA, relying on a constant-region primer. Three nested multiplex PCR rounds, a slightly modified ARM-PCR method, built the TCR beta libraries. Rounds one and two of PCR, each of roughly 10 cycles, were primed with TRBV1-TRBV30 forward primers and a C-beta reverse primer. Via MiXCR, TCRdb re-called the multiplex PCR reads, giving one row per CDR3 protein. Found here are 190,000 or so distinct CDR3 sequences, about two thirds of them singletons; the top ten hold under 7.5%. Regarding this clonotype: Its target is unknown. The CDR3 carries no conserved terminal phenylalanine or tryptophan, so it likely arises from a read error.

The source of the blood RNA was unsorted whole blood, and germline DNA was extracted as well. Sampling before surgery obtained roughly 3.8 milliliters of peripheral blood. The chain combines TRBV6-2 or TRBV6-3 with TRBJ2-7, with 11 positions matching TRBD2. Sequencing input: peripheral blood. The source of this sequence is a woman aged 60-75 years with primary liver carcinoma and hepatitis B virus infection. CDR3 in amino acids: CASSGTSGYEQYY. The CDR3 DNA follows: TGTGCTAGCAGTGGGACTAGCGGCTACGAGCAGTACTAC.